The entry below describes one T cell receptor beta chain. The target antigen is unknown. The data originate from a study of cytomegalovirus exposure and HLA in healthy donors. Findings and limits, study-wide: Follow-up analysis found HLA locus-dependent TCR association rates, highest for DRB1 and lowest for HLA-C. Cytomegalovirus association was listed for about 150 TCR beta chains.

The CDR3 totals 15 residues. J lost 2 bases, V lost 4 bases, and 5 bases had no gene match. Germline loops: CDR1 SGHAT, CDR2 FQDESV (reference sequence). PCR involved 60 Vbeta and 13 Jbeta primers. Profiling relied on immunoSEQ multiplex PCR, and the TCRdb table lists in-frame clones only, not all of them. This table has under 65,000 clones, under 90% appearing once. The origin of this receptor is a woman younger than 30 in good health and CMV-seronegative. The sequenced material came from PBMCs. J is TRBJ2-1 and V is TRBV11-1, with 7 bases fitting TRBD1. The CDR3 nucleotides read TGTGCCAGCAGCTACGACAGGGAACCCTACAATGAGCAGTTCTTC. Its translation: CASSYDREPYNEQFF.